The rows below give T cell receptor beta chains drawn from one sample of a study of shared clonotypes between healthy human individuals. Data came from immunoSEQ multiplex PCR; TCRdb stores just in-frame clones and leaves some out. The profile shows about 2.4 million clones, 80% to 95% of them singletons. Sample: naive CD4+ T cells from PBMCs. These TCRs come from a man between 18 and 35 years old in good health. Some clones in this sample may be carry-over from other donors' samples. Both conserved end residues are trimmed from each CDR3.

v_call,j_call,cdr3_aa
TRBV5-6,TRBJ2-7,ASSMTGLEEQY
TRBV28,TRBJ1-5,ASSHIRGSSNQPQH
TRBV30,TRBJ2-3,AWTAVGRSTDTQY
TRBV4-3,TRBJ1-4,ASSPRTGVGEKLF
TRBV7-9,TRBJ1-3,ASSLAVSGNTIY
TRBV6-4,TRBJ1-5,ASSGQSSNQPQH
TRBV5-1,TRBJ1-4,ASSLGGANEKLF
TRBV28,TRBJ2-1,ASSLRRGSSYNEQF
TRBV5-1,TRBJ2-1,ASGGEGNPYNEQF
TRBV6-6,TRBJ1-1,ASSRDRVTEAF
TRBV6-1,TRBJ1-2,ASSNLWTALYGYT
TRBV18,TRBJ1-6,ASSPTEGSAPLH
TRBV6-1,TRBJ2-3,ASRYPTATDTQY
TRBV6-6,TRBJ2-7,ASSFFLAGARDEQY
TRBV5-1,TRBJ1-2,ASSASGTGTNYGYT
TRBV5-6,TRBJ1-5,ASSFWGQPQH
TRBV5-6,TRBJ2-7,ASSSIQGAIAYEQY
TRBV6-1,TRBJ2-1,ASSEARFSYNEQF
TRBV2,TRBJ1-1,ASSVGMNTEAF
TRBV10-3,TRBJ2-7,AITKQGPGSSEQY